The 3 T cell receptor beta chains given below trace back to one sample, sequenced in a study of kidney transplant recipient with SARS-CoV-2 infection. In TCRdb, the reads were re-called with MiXCR into one record per CDR3 protein. The profile shows about 250,000 distinct CDR3 sequences, around 28% of them singletons. The source material was a blood sample, sampled at baseline and on day 111 from a kidney transplant recipient. These receptors were obtained from a young adult male patient who had COVID-19 and was a kidney transplant recipient. Some T cells here may be from the graft donor.

With respect to this clonotype: A read error is possible here, since a much larger clone lies one base away. J is TRBJ1-2 and V is TRBV12-5, with a possible D match to TRBD1 (5 bases). V was pared by 5 bases and J by 4 bases, with 23 bases between. The CDR3 is made up of 17 amino acids. CDR1 is LGHNT and CDR2 is FRNRAP in the germline V gene. The CDR3 sequence: CASGAVGLQGKTYGYTF. CDR3 DNA sequence: TGTGCTAGTGGTGCAGTCGGTTTGCAGGGAAAGACCTATGGCTACACCTTC.

The CDR3, as DNA: TGCAGTGAATTGACAGGGAGGAACACTGAAGCTTTCTTT. Protein: CSELTGRNTEAFF. The V gene is TRBV20-1, the J gene TRBJ1-1, with TRBD1 identical over 7 bases. V gave up 7 bases and J gave up 1 base; unmatched junction bases: 6. From germline, CDR1 is DFQATT and CDR2 SNEGSKA (reference sequence). The CDR3 loop spans 13 amino acids.

This clonotype occurred a few times. The rearrangement joins TRBV5-6 to TRBJ2-7; 8 positions agree with TRBD2. Germline CDR1 reads SGHDT; CDR2 reads YYEEEE. The V gene end was trimmed by 3 bases and the J gene end by 4 bases; junction bases not matched to a gene: 9. This CDR3 comprises 15 residues. The CDR3 protein is CASSSLAGGNYEQYF. CDR3 bases: TGTGCCAGCAGCTCTTTGGCGGGGGGAAATTACGAGCAGTACTTC. The full variable domain, its missing parts supplied by reference TRBV5-6 and TRBJ2-7, is DAGVTQSPTHLIKTRGQQVTLRCSPKSGHDTVSWYQQALGQGPQFIFQYYEEEERQRGNFPDRFSGHQFPNYSSELNVNALLLGDSALYLCASSSLAGGNYEQYFGPGTRLTVT.